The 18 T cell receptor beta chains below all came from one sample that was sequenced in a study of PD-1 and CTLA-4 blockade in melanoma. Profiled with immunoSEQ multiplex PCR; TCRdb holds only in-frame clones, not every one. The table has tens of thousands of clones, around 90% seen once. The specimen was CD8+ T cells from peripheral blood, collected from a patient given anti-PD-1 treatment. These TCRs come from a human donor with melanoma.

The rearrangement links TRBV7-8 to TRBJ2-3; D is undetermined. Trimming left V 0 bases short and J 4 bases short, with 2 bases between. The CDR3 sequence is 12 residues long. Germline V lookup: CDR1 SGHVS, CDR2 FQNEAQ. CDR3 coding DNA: TGTGCCAGCAGCTTAGCGGCAGATACGCAGTATTTT. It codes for CASSLAADTQYF. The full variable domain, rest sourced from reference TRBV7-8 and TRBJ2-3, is GAGVSQSPRYKVAKRGQDVALRCDPISGHVSLFWYQQALGQGPEFLTYFQNEAQLDKSGLPSDRFFAERPEGSVSTLKIQRTQQEDSAVYLCASSLAADTQYFGPGTRLTVL.

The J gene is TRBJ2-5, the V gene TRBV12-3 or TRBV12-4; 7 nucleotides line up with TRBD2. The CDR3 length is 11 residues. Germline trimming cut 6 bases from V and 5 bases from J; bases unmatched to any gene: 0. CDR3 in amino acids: CASRGGETQYF. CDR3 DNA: TGTGCCAGCAGGGGAGGGGAGACCCAGTACTTC.

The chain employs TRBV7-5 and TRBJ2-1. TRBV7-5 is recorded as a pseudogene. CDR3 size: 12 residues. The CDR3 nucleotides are TGTGCCAGAAGCAGAGGGGACAATGAGCAGTTCTTC. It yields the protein CARSRGDNEQFF.

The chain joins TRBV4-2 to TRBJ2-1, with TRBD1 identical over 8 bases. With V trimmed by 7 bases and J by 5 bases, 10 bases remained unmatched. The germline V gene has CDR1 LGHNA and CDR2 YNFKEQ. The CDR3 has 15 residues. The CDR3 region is CASTTGALGDNEQFF. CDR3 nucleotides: TGTGCCAGCACGACAGGGGCCCTCGGGGACAATGAGCAGTTCTTC.

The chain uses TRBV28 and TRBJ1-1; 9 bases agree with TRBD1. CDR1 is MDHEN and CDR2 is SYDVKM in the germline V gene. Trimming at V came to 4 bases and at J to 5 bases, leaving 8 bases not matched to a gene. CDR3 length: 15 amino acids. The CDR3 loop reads CASSSRRDRVTEAFF. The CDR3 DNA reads TGTGCCAGCAGTTCCCGCCGGGACAGGGTTACTGAAGCTTTCTTT.

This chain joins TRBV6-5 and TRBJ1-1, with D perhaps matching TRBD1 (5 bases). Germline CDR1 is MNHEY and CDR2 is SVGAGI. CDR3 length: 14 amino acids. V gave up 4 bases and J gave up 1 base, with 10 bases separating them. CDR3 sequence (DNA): TGTGCCAGCAGTTGGCAGGGACCGAACACTGAAGCTTTCTTT. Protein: CASSWQGPNTEAFF.

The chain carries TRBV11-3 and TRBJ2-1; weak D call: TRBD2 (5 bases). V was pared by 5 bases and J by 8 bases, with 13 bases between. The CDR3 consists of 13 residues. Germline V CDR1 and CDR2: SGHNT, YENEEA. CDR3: CASSHPGGDEQFF. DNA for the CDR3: TGTGCCAGCAGCCACCCCGGAGGCGATGAGCAGTTCTTC.

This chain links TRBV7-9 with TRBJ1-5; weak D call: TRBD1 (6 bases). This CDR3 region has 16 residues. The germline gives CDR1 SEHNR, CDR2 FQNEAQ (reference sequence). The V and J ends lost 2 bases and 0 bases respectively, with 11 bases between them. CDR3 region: CASSLSGDYSNQPQHF. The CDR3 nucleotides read TGTGCCAGCAGCTTATCAGGGGACTATAGCAATCAGCCCCAGCATTTT.

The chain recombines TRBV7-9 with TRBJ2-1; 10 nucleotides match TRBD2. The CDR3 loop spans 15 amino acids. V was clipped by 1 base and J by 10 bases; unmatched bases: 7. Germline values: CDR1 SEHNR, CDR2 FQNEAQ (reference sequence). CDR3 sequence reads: CASSLGSGRALEQFF. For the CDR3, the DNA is TGTGCCAGCAGCTTAGGAAGCGGGAGGGCCCTGGAGCAGTTCTTC.

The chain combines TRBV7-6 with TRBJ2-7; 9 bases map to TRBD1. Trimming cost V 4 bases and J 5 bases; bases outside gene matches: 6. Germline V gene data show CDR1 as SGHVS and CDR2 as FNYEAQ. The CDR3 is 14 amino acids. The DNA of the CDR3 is TGTGCCAGCAGCTACACAGGGGGCGCGGACGAGCAGTACTTC. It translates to CASSYTGGADEQYF. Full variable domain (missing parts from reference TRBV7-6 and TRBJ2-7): GAGVSQSPRYKVTKRGQDVALRCDPISGHVSLYWYRQALGQGPEFLTYFNYEAQQDKSGLPNDRFSAERPEGSISTLTIQRTEQRDSAMYRCASSYTGGADEQYFGPGTRLTVT.

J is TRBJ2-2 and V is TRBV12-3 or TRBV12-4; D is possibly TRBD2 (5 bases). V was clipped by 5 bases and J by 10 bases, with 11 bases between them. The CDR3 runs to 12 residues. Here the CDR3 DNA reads TGTGCCAGCAGTCAGGACTTTGCGGAGCTGTTTTTT. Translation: CASSQDFAELFF.

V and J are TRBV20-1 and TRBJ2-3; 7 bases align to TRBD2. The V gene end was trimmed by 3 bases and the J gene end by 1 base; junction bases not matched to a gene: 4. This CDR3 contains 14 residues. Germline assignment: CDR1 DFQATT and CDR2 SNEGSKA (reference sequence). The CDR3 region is CSASAGEGTDTQYF. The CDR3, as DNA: TGCAGTGCTAGTGCGGGAGAAGGCACAGATACGCAGTATTTT.

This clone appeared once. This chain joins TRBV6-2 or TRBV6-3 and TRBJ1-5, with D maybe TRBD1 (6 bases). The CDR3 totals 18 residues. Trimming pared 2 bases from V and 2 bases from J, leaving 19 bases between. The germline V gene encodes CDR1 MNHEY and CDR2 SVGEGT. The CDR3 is CASSYLMGGASGNQPQHF. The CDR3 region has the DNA TGTGCCAGCAGTTACCTTATGGGGGGCGCAAGTGGCAATCAGCCCCAGCATTTT.

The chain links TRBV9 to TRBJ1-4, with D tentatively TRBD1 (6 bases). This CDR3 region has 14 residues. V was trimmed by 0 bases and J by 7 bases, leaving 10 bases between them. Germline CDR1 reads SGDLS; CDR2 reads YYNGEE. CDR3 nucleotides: TGTGCCAGCAGCGTAGGAGGGGGTGGTGAAAAACTGTTTTTT. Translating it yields CASSVGGGGEKLFF. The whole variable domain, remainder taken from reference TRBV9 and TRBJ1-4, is DSGVTQTPKHLITATGQRVTLRCSPRSGDLSVYWYQQSLDQGLQFLIQYYNGEERAKGNILERFSAQQFPDLHSELNLSSLELGDSALYFCASSVGGGGEKLFFGSGTQLSVL.

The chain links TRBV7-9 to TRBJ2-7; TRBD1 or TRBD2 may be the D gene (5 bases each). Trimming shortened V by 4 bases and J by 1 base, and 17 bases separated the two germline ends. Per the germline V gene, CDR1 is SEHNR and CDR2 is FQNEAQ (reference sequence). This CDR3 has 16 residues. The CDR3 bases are TGTGCCAGCAGCTACCCCCGGGGCCGCCCTTCCTACGAGCAGTACTTC. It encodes CASSYPRGRPSYEQYF.

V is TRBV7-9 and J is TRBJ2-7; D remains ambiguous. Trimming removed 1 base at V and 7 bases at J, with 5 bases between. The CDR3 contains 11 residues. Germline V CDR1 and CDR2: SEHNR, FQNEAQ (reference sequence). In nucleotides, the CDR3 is TGTGCCAGCAGCTTAGGTGTTGAGCAGTACTTC. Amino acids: CASSLGVEQYF.

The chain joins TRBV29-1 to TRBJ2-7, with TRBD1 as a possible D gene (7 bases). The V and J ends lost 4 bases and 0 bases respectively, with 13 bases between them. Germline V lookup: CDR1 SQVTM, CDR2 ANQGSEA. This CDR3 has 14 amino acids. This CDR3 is CSVVLRDSSYEQYF. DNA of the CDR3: TGCAGCGTTGTATTGCGGGACAGCTCCTACGAGCAGTACTTC.

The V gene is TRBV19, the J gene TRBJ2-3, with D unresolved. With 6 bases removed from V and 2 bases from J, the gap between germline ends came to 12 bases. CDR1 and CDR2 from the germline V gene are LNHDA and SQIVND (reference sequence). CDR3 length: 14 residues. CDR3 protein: CASRSAFHTDTQYF. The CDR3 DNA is TGTGCCAGTAGATCCGCTTTCCACACAGATACGCAGTATTTT.